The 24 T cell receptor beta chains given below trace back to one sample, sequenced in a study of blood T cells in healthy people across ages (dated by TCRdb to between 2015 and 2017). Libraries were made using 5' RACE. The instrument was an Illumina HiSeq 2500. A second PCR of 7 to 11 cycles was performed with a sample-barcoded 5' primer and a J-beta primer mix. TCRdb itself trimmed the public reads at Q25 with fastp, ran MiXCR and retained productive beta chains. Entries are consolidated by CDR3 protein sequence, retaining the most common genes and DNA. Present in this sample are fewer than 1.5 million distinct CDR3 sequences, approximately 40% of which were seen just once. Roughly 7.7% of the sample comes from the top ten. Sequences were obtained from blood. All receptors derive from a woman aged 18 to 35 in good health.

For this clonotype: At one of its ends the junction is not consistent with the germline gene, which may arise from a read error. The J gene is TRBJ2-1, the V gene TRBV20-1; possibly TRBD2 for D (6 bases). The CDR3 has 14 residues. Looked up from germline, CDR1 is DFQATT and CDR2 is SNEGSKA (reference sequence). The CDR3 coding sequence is TGCAGTGCTAGCGGGGGTAGGGGCTACAATGAGCGGTTCTTC. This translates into CSASGGRGYNERFF.

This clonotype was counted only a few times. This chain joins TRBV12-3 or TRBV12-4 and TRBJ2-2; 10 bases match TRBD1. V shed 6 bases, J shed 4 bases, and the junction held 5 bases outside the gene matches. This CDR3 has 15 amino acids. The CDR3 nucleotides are TGTGCCAGCAGGGGGGACAGGGGAATCACCGGGGAGCTGTTTTTT. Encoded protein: CASRGDRGITGELFF.

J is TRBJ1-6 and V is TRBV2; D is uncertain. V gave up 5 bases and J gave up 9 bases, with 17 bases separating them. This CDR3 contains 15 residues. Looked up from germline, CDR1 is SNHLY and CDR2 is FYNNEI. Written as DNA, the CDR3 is TGTGCCAGCAGTTTTCAGGCCGCACCAGGTTCACCCCTCCACTTT. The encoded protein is CASSFQAAPGSPLHF.

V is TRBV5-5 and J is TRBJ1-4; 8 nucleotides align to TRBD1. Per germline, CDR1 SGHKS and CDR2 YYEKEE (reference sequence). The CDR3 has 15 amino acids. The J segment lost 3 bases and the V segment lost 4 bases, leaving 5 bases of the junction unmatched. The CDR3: CASSTTDRANEKLFF. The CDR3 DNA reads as TGTGCCAGCAGCACCACGGACAGGGCTAATGAAAAACTGTTTTTT.

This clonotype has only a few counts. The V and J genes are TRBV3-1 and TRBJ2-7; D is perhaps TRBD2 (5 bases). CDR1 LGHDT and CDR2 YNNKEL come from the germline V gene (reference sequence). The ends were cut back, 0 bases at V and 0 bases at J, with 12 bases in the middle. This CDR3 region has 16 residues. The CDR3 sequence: CASSQEMGVSSYEQYF. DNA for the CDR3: TGTGCCAGCAGCCAAGAAATGGGAGTAAGCTCCTACGAGCAGTACTTC.

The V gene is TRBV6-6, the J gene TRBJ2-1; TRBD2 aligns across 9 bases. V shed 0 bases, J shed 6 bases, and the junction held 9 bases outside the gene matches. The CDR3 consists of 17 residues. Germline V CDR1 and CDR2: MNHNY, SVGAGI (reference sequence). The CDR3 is CASSYSIISGSRNEQFF. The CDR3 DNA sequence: TGTGCCAGCAGTTACTCGATCATTAGCGGGAGCCGCAATGAGCAGTTCTTC.

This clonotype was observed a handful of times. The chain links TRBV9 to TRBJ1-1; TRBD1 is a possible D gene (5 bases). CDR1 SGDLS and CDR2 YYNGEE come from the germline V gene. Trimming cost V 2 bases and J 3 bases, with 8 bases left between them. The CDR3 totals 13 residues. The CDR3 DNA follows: TGTGCCAGCAGCGTCTTAGGGGACACTGAAGCTTTCTTT. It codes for CASSVLGDTEAFF.

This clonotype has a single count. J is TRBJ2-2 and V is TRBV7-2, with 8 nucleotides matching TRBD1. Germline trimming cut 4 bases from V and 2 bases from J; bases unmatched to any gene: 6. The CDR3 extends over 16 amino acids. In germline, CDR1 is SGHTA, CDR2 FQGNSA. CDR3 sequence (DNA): TGTGCCAGCAGCTCCGGACAGGGCATAAACACCGGGGAGCTGTTTTTT. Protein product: CASSSGQGINTGELFF.

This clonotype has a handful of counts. For the CDR3, the DNA is TGTGCCAGCAAAACTAGCGGGACCCTATCAGATACGCAGTATTTT. Its translation: CASKTSGTLSDTQYF. The V gene is TRBV7-8, the J gene TRBJ2-3, with 10 positions matching TRBD2. V lost 7 bases to trimming and J lost 4 bases; unmatched junction nucleotides: 8. The CDR3 spans 15 residues. The germline CDR1 and CDR2 sequences are SGHVS and FQNEAQ.

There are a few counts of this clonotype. DNA for the CDR3: TGTGCCAGCAGTCCCCCCGGGGAGCGGGGAAAACTGTTTTTT. Protein sequence: CASSPPGERGKLFF. The V gene is TRBV27, the J gene TRBJ1-4; D unclear. The CDR3 loop spans 14 amino acids. Germline CDR1 is MNHEY and CDR2 is SMNVEV (reference sequence). Trimming removed 5 bases from V and 10 bases from J, with 17 bases in between.

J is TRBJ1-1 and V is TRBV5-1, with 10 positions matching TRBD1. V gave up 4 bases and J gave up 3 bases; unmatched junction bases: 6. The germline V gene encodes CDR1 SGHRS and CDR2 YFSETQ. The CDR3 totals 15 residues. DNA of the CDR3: TGCGCCAGCAGCCGTTTTGGGACAGGGGACACTGAAGCTTTCTTT. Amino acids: CASSRFGTGDTEAFF. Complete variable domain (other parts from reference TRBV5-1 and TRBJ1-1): KAGVTQTPRYLIKTRGQQVTLSCSPISGHRSVSWYQQTPGQGLQFLFEYFSETQRNKGNFPGRFSGRQFSNSRSEMNVSTLELGDSALYLCASSRFGTGDTEAFFGQGTRLTVV.

The CDR3 sequence: CASSQGLDPSYEQYF. The CDR3 DNA reads TGTGCCAGCAGCCAAGGACTCGACCCGTCCTACGAGCAGTACTTC. The chain couples TRBV3-1 to TRBJ2-7; D uncertain. V lost 1 base, J lost 1 base, and 11 bases lay in between. Germline CDR1 reads LGHDT; CDR2 reads YNNKEL (reference sequence). CDR3 length: 15 residues.

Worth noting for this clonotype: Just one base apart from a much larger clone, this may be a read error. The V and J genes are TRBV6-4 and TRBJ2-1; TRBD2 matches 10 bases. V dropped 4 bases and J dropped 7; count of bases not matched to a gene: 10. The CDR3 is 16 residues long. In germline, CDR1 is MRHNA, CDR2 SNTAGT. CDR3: CASSVSAGLAANEQFF. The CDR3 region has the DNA TGTGCCAGCAGTGTCTCTGCCGGACTAGCGGCTAATGAGCAGTTCTTC.

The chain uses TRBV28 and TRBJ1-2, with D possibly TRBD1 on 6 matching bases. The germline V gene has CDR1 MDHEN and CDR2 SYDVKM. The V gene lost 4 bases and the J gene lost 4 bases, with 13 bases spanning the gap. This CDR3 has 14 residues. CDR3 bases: TGTGCCAGCAGTTCCCCGGACAGCCGCTATGGCTACACCTTC. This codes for CASSSPDSRYGYTF.

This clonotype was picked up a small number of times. The CDR3 here is CASSVGTLGGYGYTF. CDR3 in DNA: TGTGCCAGCAGCGTAGGAACCCTGGGCGGCTATGGCTACACCTTC. The rearrangement joins TRBV9 to TRBJ1-2; D uncertain. V shed 0 bases and J shed 4 bases, with 13 bases lying between them. The CDR3 length is 15 residues. Germline V gene sequence: CDR1 SGDLS, CDR2 YYNGEE.

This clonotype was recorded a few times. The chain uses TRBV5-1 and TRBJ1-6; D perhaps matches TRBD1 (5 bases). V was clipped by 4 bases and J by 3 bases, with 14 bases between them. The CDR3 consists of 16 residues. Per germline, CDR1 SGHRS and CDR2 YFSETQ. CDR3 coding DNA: TGCGCCAGCAGCACCTCGGCAGGGATCTATAATTCACCCCTCCACTTT. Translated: CASSTSAGIYNSPLHF.

The CDR3 coding sequence is TGTGCCAGCAGCGACTGGGGACTAGCGGGGGACACAGATACGCAGTATTTT. Amino acids: CASSDWGLAGDTDTQYF. This sequence joins TRBV7-8 and TRBJ2-3, with 14 bases lining up with TRBD2. The CDR3 runs 17 residues. CDR1 is SGHVS, CDR2 FQNEAQ, per germline. Trimming removed 5 bases from V and 2 bases from J; junction bases left unmatched: 6.

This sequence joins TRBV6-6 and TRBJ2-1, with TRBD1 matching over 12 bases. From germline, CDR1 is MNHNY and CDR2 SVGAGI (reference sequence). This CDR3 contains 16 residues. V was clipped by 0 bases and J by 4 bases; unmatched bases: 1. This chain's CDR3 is CASSYSGQGAYNEQFF. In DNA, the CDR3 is TGTGCCAGCAGTTACTCGGGACAGGGGGCTTACAATGAGCAGTTCTTC.

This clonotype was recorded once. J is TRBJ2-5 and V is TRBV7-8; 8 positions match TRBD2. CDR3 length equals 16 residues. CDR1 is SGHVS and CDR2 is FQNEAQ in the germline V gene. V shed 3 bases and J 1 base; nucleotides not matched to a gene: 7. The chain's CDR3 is CASSLTTGGGQETQYF. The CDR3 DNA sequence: TGTGCCAGCAGCTTGACGACGGGAGGGGGCCAAGAGACCCAGTACTTC.

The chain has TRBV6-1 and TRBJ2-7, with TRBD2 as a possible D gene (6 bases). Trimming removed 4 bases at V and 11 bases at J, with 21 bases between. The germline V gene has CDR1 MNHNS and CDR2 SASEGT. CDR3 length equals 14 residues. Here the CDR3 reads CASSGSATSKGKYF. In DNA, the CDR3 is TGTGCCAGCAGTGGATCCGCGACTAGTAAAGGAAAGTACTTC.

The CDR3 sequence is CASSLGGQANTEAFF. The DNA for the CDR3 is TGTGCCAGCAGTTTAGGTGGACAGGCGAACACTGAAGCTTTCTTT. The chain joins TRBV12-3 or TRBV12-4 to TRBJ1-1, with TRBD1 identical over 7 bases. This CDR3 region has 15 residues. V was pared by 1 base and J by 1 base, with 3 bases of the junction left unmatched.

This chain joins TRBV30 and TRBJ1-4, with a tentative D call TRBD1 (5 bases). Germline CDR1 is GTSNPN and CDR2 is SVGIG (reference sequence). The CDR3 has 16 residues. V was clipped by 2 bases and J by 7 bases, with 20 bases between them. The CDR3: CAWSRGEAARSEKLFF. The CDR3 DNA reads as TGTGCCTGGAGTCGAGGGGAGGCTGCAAGGAGTGAAAAACTGTTTTTT. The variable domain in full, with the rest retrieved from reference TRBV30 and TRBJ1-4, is SQTIHQWPATLVQPVGSPLSLECTVEGTSNPNLYWYRQAAGRGLQLLFYSVGIGQISSEVPQNLSASRPQDRQFILSSKKLLLSDSGFYLCAWSRGEAARSEKLFFGSGTQLSVL.

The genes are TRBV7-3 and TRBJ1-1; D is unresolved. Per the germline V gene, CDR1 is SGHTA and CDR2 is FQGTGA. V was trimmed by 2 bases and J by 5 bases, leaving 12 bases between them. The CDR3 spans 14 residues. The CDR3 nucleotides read TGTGCCAGCAGCTTACTTGGGCATGGGACTGAAGCTTTCTTT. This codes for CASSLLGHGTEAFF. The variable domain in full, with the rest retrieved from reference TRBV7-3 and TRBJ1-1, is GAGVSQTPSNKVTEKGKYVELRCDPISGHTALYWYRQSLGQGPEFLIYFQGTGAADDSGLPNDRFFAVRPEGSVSTLKIQRTERGDSAVYLCASSLLGHGTEAFFGQGTRLTVV.

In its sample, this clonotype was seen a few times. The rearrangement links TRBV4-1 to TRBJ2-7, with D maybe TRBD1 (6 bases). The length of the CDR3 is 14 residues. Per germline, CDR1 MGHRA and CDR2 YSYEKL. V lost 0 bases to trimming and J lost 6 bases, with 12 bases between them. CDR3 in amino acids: CASSQDGGRGEQYF. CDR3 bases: TGCGCCAGCAGCCAAGATGGGGGCCGCGGCGAGCAGTACTTC.